This T cell receptor beta chain comes out of a study of shared clonotypes between healthy human individuals. Study at large: The people who gave samples were a couple of women and a few men aged 18 to 49. Three plates each covered CD4 naive and memory; CD8 naive two, CD8 memory one.

Generated by immunoSEQ multiplex PCR, the TCRdb table keeps only in-frame clones and is missing some. The data contain roughly 1.5 million clones, approximately 98% of them singletons. CDR3 length equals 15 residues. Trimming took 3 bases from V and 9 from J, leaving 21 bases between them. Germline loops: CDR1 MDHEN, CDR2 SYDVKM. The sequence was obtained from a man aged 30 to 39 in good health. Sample: naive CD4+ T cells sorted from blood. Sample subset: CD45RA+ positively selected. The chain combines TRBV28 with TRBJ2-7, with D maybe TRBD1 (6 bases). In nucleotides, the CDR3 is TGTGCCAGCAGTTTTGGGTGGACAGCCGGCACTGGGCAGTACTTC. This gives the protein CASSFGWTAGTGQYF.